This TCR beta chain was observed in a study of blood T cell repertoires in COVID-19. The wider study: Acute-phase and convalescent COVID-19 samples originated in the United States, Italy and Spain. From T cells, B-cell-depleted T cells, or PBMCs came the material, which was cDNA or gDNA.

Germline loops: CDR1 SNHLY, CDR2 FYNNEI. The V gene end was trimmed by 6 bases and the J gene end by 1 base; junction bases not matched to a gene: 5. The CDR3 contains 14 residues. In the original analysis: Using reference gene primer amplification, nucleated cell counts were estimated. Sequencing was performed with immunoSEQ multiplex PCR; in TCRdb, only in-frame clones are kept and a portion is missing. The V and J calls and clone size are taken from that table; D and trimming were inferred from the DNA. The repertoire holds 250,000 to 350,000 clones, with 80% to 90% as singletons. The gene calls are TRBV2 and TRBJ2-5; 7 nucleotides align to TRBD2. Sequencing was done on a sample of peripheral blood. The TCR was taken from a man aged 18 to 30 who had recovered from COVID-19. For the CDR3, the DNA is TGTGCCAGCAGGGGGGGACTAACCCAAGAGACCCAGTACTTC. This sequence encodes CASRGGLTQETQYF.